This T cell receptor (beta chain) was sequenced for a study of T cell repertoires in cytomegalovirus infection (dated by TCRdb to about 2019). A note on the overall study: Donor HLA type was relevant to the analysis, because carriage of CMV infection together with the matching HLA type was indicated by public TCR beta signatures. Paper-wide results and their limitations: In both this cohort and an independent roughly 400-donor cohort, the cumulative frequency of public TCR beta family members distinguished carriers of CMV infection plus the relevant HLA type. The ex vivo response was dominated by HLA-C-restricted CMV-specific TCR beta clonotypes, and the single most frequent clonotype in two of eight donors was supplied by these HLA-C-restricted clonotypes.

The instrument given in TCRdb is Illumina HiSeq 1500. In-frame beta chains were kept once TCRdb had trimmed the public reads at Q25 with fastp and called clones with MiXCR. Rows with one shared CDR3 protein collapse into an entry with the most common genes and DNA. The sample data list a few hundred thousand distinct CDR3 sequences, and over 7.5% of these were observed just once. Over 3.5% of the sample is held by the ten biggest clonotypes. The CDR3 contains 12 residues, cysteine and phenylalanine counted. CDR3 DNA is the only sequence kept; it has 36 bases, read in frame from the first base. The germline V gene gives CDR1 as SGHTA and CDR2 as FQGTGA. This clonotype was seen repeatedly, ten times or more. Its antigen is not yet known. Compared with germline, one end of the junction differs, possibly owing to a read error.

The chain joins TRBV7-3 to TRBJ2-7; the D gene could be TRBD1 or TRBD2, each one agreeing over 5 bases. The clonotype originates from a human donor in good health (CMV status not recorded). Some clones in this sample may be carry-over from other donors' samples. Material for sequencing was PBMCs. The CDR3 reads CASSIRRDPLNF. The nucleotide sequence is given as TGTGCCAGCAGCATTCGCCGGGACCCCCTGAACTTC.